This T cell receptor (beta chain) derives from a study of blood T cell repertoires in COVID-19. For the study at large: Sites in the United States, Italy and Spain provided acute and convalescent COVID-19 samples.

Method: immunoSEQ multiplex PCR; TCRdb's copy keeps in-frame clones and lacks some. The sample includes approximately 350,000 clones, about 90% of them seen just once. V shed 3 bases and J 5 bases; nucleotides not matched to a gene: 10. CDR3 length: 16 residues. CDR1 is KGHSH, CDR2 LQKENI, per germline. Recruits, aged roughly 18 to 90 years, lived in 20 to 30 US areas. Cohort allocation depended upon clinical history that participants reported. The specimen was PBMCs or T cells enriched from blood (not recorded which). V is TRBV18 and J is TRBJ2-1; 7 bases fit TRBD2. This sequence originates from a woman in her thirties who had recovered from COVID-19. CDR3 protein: CASSPFVGGSHNEQFF. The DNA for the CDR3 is TGTGCCAGCTCACCTTTCGTCGGGGGGTCCCACAATGAGCAGTTCTTC.